This TCR beta chain was captured by sequencing in a study of T cells in tuberculosis. The assay was immunoSEQ multiplex PCR, and TCRdb's table has in-frame clones only and misses some. The sample lists 30,000 to 35,000 clones, more than 85% occurring once. The CDR3 is 15 amino acids. Trimming took off 2 bases at V and 4 bases at J, with 13 bases between the two ends. Germline CDR1 and CDR2: SGHNT and YYREEE (reference sequence). Sample time point: new active TB diagnosis, blood taken before or within 7 days of starting treatment. The receptor was isolated from an adult with tuberculosis. This chain joins TRBV5-4 and TRBJ1-3; no reliable D call. The source material was PBMCs, sampled at tuberculosis diagnosis. As DNA, the CDR3 is TGTGCCAGCAGCTTACAAGGAGGACCCGGAAACACCATATATTTT. It is translated as CASSLQGGPGNTIYF.